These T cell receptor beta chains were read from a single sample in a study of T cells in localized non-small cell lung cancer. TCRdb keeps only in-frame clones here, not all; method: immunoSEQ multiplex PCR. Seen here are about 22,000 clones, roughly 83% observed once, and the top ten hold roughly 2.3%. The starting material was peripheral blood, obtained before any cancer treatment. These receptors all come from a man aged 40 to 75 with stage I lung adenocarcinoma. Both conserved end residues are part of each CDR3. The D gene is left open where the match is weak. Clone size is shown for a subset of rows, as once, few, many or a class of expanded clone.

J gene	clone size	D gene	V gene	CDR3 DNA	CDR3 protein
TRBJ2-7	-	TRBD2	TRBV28	TGTGCCAGCAGGGGACTAGCGGGGGCGAGCTCCTACGAGCAGTACTTC	CASRGLAGASSYEQYF
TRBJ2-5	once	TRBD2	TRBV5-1	TGCGCCAGCAGCTTGGTGGCTAGCGGTTACCAAGAGACCCAGTACTTC	CASSLVASGYQETQYF
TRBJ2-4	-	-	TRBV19	TGTGCCACAAGGCCATCCCCGCTCAAAAACATTCAGTACTTC	CATRPSPLKNIQYF
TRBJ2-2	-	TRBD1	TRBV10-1	TGCGCCAGCAGTGAGGAAGCGGCCGGGACAGCGATTTCGAACACCGGGGAGCTGTTTTTT	CASSEEAAGTAISNTGELFF
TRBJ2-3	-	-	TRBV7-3	TGTGCCAGCAGCTTAACGGCGGGAACAGGGATTCGGAATACGCAGTATTTT	CASSLTAGTGIRNTQYF
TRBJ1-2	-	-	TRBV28	TGTGCCAGCAGGCCTCAGGGTAACTATGGCTACACCTTC	CASRPQGNYGYTF
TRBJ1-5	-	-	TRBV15	TGTGCCACCAGCAGAGGGTTAGATCAGCCCCAGCATTTT	CATSRGLDQPQHF
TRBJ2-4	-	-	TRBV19	TGTGCCAGTATGGCGCCTTACGGGGATTGGGAAAACATTCAGTACTTC	CASMAPYGDWENIQYF
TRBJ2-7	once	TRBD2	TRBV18	TGTGCCAGCTCACCGCGCGGGACAACTTATTCTAGCGGGAGGACATACGAGCAGTACTTC	CASSPRGTTYSSGRTYEQYF
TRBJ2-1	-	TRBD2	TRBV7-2	TGTGCCAGCAGCAAAGCGACTAGCGGGACATACAATGAGCAGTTCTTC	CASSKATSGTYNEQFF
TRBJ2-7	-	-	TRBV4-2	TGTGCCAGCAGCCAAGACAGCAGGGCCTCCTACGAGCAGTACTTC	CASSQDSRASYEQYF
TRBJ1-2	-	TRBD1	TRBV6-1	TGTGCCACTCGGACAGGAGTACTCTATGGCTACACCTTC	CATRTGVLYGYTF
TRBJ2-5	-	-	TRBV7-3	TGTGCCAGCAGCTTAAGTCTTGGGGAGACCCAGTACTTC	CASSLSLGETQYF
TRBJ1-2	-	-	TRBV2	TGTGCCAGCAGTGACCCGGACCTCTATGGCTACACCTTC	CASSDPDLYGYTF
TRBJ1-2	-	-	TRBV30	TGTGCCTGGAGTCGAGGCGAGACAACGAGGGGCTACACCTTC	CAWSRGETTRGYTF
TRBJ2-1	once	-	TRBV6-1	TGTGCCAGTCGCCCTGGGACGGGGAATGAGCAGTTCTTC	CASRPGTGNEQFF
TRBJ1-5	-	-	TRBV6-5	TGTGCCAGCAGAGCAGGGGTCTCGCGGCCCCAGCATTTT	CASRAGVSRPQHF
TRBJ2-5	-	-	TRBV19	TGTGCCAGTAGTATCGGGGGAACGTACCAAGAGACCCAGTACTTC	CASSIGGTYQETQYF
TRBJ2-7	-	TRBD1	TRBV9	TGTGCCAGCAGCCCGGGGACAGCTTCCTACGAGCAGTACTTC	CASSPGTASYEQYF
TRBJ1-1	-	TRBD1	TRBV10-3	TGTGCCATCAGTGACGACAGGGAGGATCGGACGGTGACTGAAGCTTTCTTT	CAISDDREDRTVTEAFF
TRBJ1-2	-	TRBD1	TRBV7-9	TGTGCCAGCAGCTCACTAGGACAGGGGCACGGCTACACCTTC	CASSSLGQGHGYTF
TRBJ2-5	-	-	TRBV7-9	TGTGCCAGCAGCTTAGGAACACGGCGACAAGAGACCCAGTACTTC	CASSLGTRRQETQYF